What follows are 31 T cell receptor beta chains derived from one specimen sequenced in a study of blood T cell repertoires in COVID-19. The table came from immunoSEQ multiplex PCR; TCRdb's copy has only in-frame clones and leaves some out. The data contain over 70,000 clones, approximately 85% of them singletons. Sequencing input: peripheral blood. The receptor source for this set is a man aged 60-69 years with COVID-19, enrolled during active disease.

The CDR3 DNA sequence: TGTGCCAGCAGTGATCCGAGGACAGGGGGCTATAATTCACCCCTCCACTTT. As protein: CASSDPRTGGYNSPLHF. This chain uses TRBV25-1 with TRBJ1-6, with 10 bases that match TRBD1. This CDR3 spans 17 amino acids. Trimming cost V 3 bases and J 3 bases; bases outside gene matches: 5. Per germline, CDR1 MGHDK and CDR2 SYGVNS.

This CDR3 reads CASSIGTGSRGNQPQHF. The CDR3 DNA reads TGTGCCAGTAGTATCGGGACAGGATCGAGGGGCAATCAGCCCCAGCATTTT. V and J are TRBV19 and TRBJ1-5, with 8 positions matching TRBD1. This CDR3 has 17 amino acids. The V gene end was trimmed by 3 bases and the J gene end by 2 bases; junction bases not matched to a gene: 9. Germline-derived CDR1 and CDR2 are LNHDA and SQIVND (reference sequence). The complete variable domain, with remaining parts taken from reference TRBV19 and TRBJ1-5, reads DGGITQSPKYLFRKEGQNVTLSCEQNLNHDAMYWYRQDPGQGLRLIYYSQIVNDFQKGDIAEGYSVSREKKESFPLTVTSAQKNPTAFYLCASSIGTGSRGNQPQHFGDGTRLSIL.

V gene TRBV30 combines with J gene TRBJ1-1; 7 nucleotides line up with TRBD1. Losses at the gene ends were 3 bases for V and 3 bases for J; bases not matched to a gene: 4. This CDR3 has 13 amino acids. CDR1 GTSNPN and CDR2 SVGIG come from the germline V gene (reference sequence). The DNA of the CDR3 is TGTGCCTGGAGGAGGGACAGCTACACTGAAGCTTTCTTT. It yields the protein CAWRRDSYTEAFF.

This rearrangement joins TRBV5-1 to TRBJ1-4, with 9 bases lining up with TRBD1. The CDR3 covers 14 residues. The junction had 6 bases not matched to a gene; V was cut back by 4 bases and J by 8 bases. CDR1 SGHRS and CDR2 YFSETQ come from the germline V gene. CDR3 in amino acids: CASSRQGGKEKLFF. The CDR3 DNA reads TGCGCCAGCAGCCGACAGGGGGGCAAAGAAAAACTGTTTTTT.

The chain combines TRBV5-4 with TRBJ1-2, with D maybe TRBD1 (6 bases). Germline assignment: CDR1 SGHNT and CDR2 YYREEE (reference sequence). The CDR3 runs to 17 residues. V shed 3 bases and J shed 4 bases, with 22 bases lying between them. CDR3 amino acids: CASSSAEGEGQTYGYTF. DNA for the CDR3: TGTGCCAGCAGCTCCGCCGAGGGTGAAGGACAGACCTATGGCTACACCTTC.

The V gene is TRBV9, the J gene TRBJ2-2; possible D gene TRBD2, 5 bases. V was cut by 5 bases and J by 1 base, with 6 bases left in between. The CDR3 runs to 13 residues. Germline assignment: CDR1 SGDLS and CDR2 YYNGEE. CDR3 amino acids: CASSEGNTGELFF. CDR3 DNA sequence: TGTGCCAGCAGTGAGGGGAACACCGGGGAGCTGTTTTTT.

The J gene is TRBJ2-3, the V gene TRBV25-1; 7 nucleotides line up with TRBD2. Per germline, CDR1 MGHDK and CDR2 SYGVNS. CDR3 size: 14 residues. The junction had 9 bases not matched to a gene; V was cut back by 5 bases and J by 7 bases. Here the CDR3 DNA reads TGTGCCAGCAGTCCCGTGGGAGGGATGAATACGCAGTATTTT. Translation: CASSPVGGMNTQYF. Complete variable domain (other parts from reference TRBV25-1 and TRBJ2-3): EADIYQTPRYLVIGTGKKITLECSQTMGHDKMYWYQQDPGMELHLIHYSYGVNSTEKGDLSSESTVSRIRTEHFPLTLESARPSHTSQYLCASSPVGGMNTQYFGPGTRLTVL.

V gene TRBV24-1 combines with J gene TRBJ2-7, with 11 bases aligning to TRBD1. V shed 5 bases and J 3 bases; nucleotides not matched to a gene: 5. Germline CDR1 reads KGHDR; CDR2 reads SFDVKD. This CDR3 is built from 15 residues. The CDR3, as DNA: TGTGCCACCAGTGGTGGACAGGGGGCGGACTACGAGCAGTACTTC. This encodes CATSGGQGADYEQYF.

This clone showed up just a few times. V and J are TRBV24-1 and TRBJ2-7, with a tentative D call TRBD1 (5 bases). With 4 bases removed from V and 1 base from J, the gap between germline ends came to 13 bases. The CDR3 spans 15 residues. CDR1 and CDR2 from the germline V gene are KGHDR and SFDVKD. The CDR3 nucleotides read TGTGCCACCAGTGACCCTCTGACAGCATCCTACGAGCAGTACTTC. Encoded protein: CATSDPLTASYEQYF.

The chain couples TRBV20-1 to TRBJ1-2, with D tentatively TRBD1 (6 bases). The CDR3 totals 13 residues. V was cut by 8 bases and J by 5 bases, with 18 bases left in between. The V gene's germline CDR1 is DFQATT and CDR2 SNEGSKA (reference sequence). CDR3 nucleotide sequence: TGCAGTTCCAGTGGGGGGCGAAAGTATGGCTACACCTTC. It yields the protein CSSSGGRKYGYTF.

The chain recombines TRBV6-5 with TRBJ2-2; D is unclear. CDR1 MNHEY and CDR2 SVGAGI come from the germline V gene. CDR3 size: 11 residues. V lost 8 bases and J 6 bases, leaving 7 bases between the germline ends. CDR3 sequence: CASLIAGELFF. In DNA form, the CDR3 reads TGTGCCAGCTTGATAGCCGGGGAGCTGTTTTTT.

V usage is TRBV28 and J usage is TRBJ2-2; TRBD1 matches 9 bases. The trim removed 6 bases at V and 4 bases at J, leaving 12 bases unmatched. CDR3 length equals 17 residues. Germline assignment: CDR1 MDHEN and CDR2 SYDVKM. CDR3 loop: CASRAFLRTGATGELFF. CDR3 bases: TGTGCCAGCAGAGCATTCCTCCGGACAGGGGCCACCGGGGAGCTGTTTTTT.

The chain has TRBV4-1 and TRBJ2-1; the match to TRBD2 covers 7 bases. The CDR3 covers 17 residues. The germline V gene encodes CDR1 MGHRA and CDR2 YSYEKL. J lost 6 bases, V lost 0 bases, and 11 bases had no gene match. CDR3 protein: CASSQEVQWGGSNEQFF. CDR3 bases: TGCGCCAGCAGCCAAGAAGTTCAGTGGGGGGGTTCCAATGAGCAGTTCTTC.

The J gene is TRBJ2-5, the V gene TRBV12-3 or TRBV12-4; D possibly corresponds to TRBD2 (6 bases). This CDR3 is built from 13 residues. V was shortened by 6 bases and J by 3 bases, with 11 bases between the two germline ends. The CDR3 loop is CASSREQKETQYF. For the CDR3, the DNA is TGTGCCAGCAGCCGGGAGCAAAAAGAGACCCAGTACTTC.

V gene TRBV3-1 (or the pseudogene TRBV3-2) combines with J gene TRBJ1-2, with D hard to call. The V gene lost 1 base and the J gene lost 4 bases, with 10 bases spanning the gap. CDR1 and CDR2 (germline): LGHDT, YNNKEL (reference sequence). The CDR3 covers 14 residues. The CDR3 reads CASSQVSAGYGYTF. For the CDR3, the DNA is TGTGCCAGCAGCCAAGTGTCCGCCGGCTATGGCTACACCTTC.

This chain links TRBV6-5 with TRBJ2-1; 8 bases match TRBD1. This CDR3 comprises 14 residues. Germline lookup yields CDR1 MNHEY and CDR2 SVGAGI. Trimming at V came to 6 bases and at J to 7 bases, leaving 8 bases not matched to a gene. As DNA, the CDR3 is TGTGCCAGCAGGTCCCGGACAGGGTGGAATGAGCAGTTCTTC. The encoded protein is CASRSRTGWNEQFF.

The gene calls are TRBV12-2 and TRBJ2-1; the DNA was not used to check the table's D call, TRBD2. TRBV12-2 is a pseudogene segment. The CDR3 loop spans 15 amino acids. The CDR3, as DNA: TGTGCAAGTCGCCCCTGGGGGGAGAAAAGGGATGAGCAGTTCTTC. Its translation: CASRPWGEKRDEQFF.

The chain combines TRBV24-1 with TRBJ2-5, with TRBD1 matching over 7 bases. J was trimmed by 7 bases and V by 3 bases; bases with no gene match: 10. Germline loops: CDR1 KGHDR, CDR2 SFDVKD. CDR3 length: 15 residues. CDR3 amino acids: CATSDTGTATGTQYF. CDR3 coding DNA: TGTGCCACCAGTGATACCGGGACAGCCACGGGGACCCAGTACTTC.

This rearrangement joins TRBV19 to TRBJ1-5; 8 bases agree with TRBD1. V dropped 6 bases and J dropped 9; count of bases not matched to a gene: 10. This CDR3 is 14 amino acids long. The germline gives CDR1 LNHDA, CDR2 SQIVND (reference sequence). CDR3 loop: CASSLDRVRPPQHF. DNA for the CDR3: TGTGCCAGTAGCTTGGACAGGGTACGACCGCCCCAGCATTTT.

The V call is TRBV5-6, the J call TRBJ2-1, with 16 positions matching TRBD2. J was trimmed by 6 bases and V by 0 bases; bases with no gene match: 6. CDR3 length: 18 amino acids. Germline values: CDR1 SGHDT, CDR2 YYEEEE. CDR3 region: CASSLAGLAGGPSNEQFF. CDR3 DNA: TGTGCCAGCAGCTTGGCGGGACTAGCGGGAGGGCCGAGCAATGAGCAGTTCTTC.

This chain links TRBV3-1 (or the pseudogene TRBV3-2) with TRBJ1-2; no clear D. V lost 0 bases and J lost 3, with 11 bases in between. Germline-derived CDR1 and CDR2 are LGHDT and YNNKEL (reference sequence). The CDR3 consists of 15 residues. CDR3: CASSQDGRWYYGYTF. CDR3 nucleotide sequence: TGTGCCAGCAGCCAAGATGGTCGGTGGTACTATGGCTACACCTTC.

The chain joins TRBV12-3 or TRBV12-4 to TRBJ1-2; maybe TRBD1 (5 bases). This CDR3 has 13 amino acids. V gave up 2 bases and J gave up 5 bases, with 9 bases separating them. The CDR3 region has the DNA TGTGCCAGCAGTTTACCAAGGGGATATGGCTACACCTTC. Protein product: CASSLPRGYGYTF.

The V call is TRBV2, the J call TRBJ2-5; 7 bases agree with TRBD2. After removal of 8 bases from V and 2 bases from J, the junction contained 11 bases not matched to a gene. The length of the CDR3 is 15 residues. From germline, CDR1 is SNHLY and CDR2 FYNNEI. CDR3 sequence (DNA): TGTGCCAGCCCGCGGCGCGGGAGATTGCAAGAGACCCAGTACTTC. Translation gives CASPRRGRLQETQYF.

The V and J genes are TRBV28 and TRBJ1-2; possible D gene TRBD1, 5 bases. In germline, CDR1 is MDHEN, CDR2 SYDVKM. V lost 2 bases, J lost 4 bases, and 11 bases lay in between. The CDR3 has 14 residues. The CDR3 sequence: CASSLDSEIYGYTF. DNA for the CDR3: TGTGCCAGCAGTTTAGACAGCGAGATCTATGGCTACACCTTC.

This chain links TRBV11-3 with TRBJ1-1; no clear D gene. The V gene's germline CDR1 is SGHNT and CDR2 YENEEA. V lost 4 bases and J 1 base, leaving 7 bases between the germline ends. The CDR3 is made up of 13 amino acids. The DNA of the CDR3 is TGTGCCAGCAGCTCGACACGGAACACTGAAGCTTTCTTT. This sequence encodes CASSSTRNTEAFF.

This clone was detected a few times. The V gene is TRBV6-6, the J gene TRBJ2-7; 12 bases are shared with TRBD2. CDR3 length: 16 amino acids. Germline trimming cut 7 bases from V and 3 bases from J; bases unmatched to any gene: 10. CDR1 and CDR2 (germline): MNHNY, SVGAGI (reference sequence). CDR3 residues: CASNHGTSGSRYEQYF. CDR3 DNA: TGTGCCAGCAACCACGGGACTAGCGGGTCCCGCTACGAGCAGTACTTC.

This sequence joins TRBV28 and TRBJ1-3, with D hard to call. Trimming stripped 8 bases from V and 3 bases from J, with 14 bases between. There are 14 residues in the CDR3. Germline V gene sequence: CDR1 MDHEN, CDR2 SYDVKM. The CDR3 nucleotides are TGTGCCAGCCGCCGGGGTAGAAGTGGAAACACCATATATTTT. It codes for CASRRGRSGNTIYF.

The V call is TRBV6-1, the J call TRBJ1-6; 7 positions agree with TRBD1. V lost 3 bases and J lost 4; bases outside the gene matches: 0. The CDR3 has 14 amino acids. Germline CDR1 MNHNS, CDR2 SASEGT. For the CDR3, the DNA is TGTGCCAGCAGTGAGGACAGGTATAATTCACCCCTCCACTTT. This encodes CASSEDRYNSPLHF.

J is TRBJ2-1 and V is TRBV28; D is unresolved. The V and J ends lost 5 bases and 7 bases respectively, with 9 bases between them. Germline CDR1 MDHEN, CDR2 SYDVKM. This CDR3 region has 12 residues. The CDR3 region is CASSGLVNEQFF. The CDR3 coding sequence is TGTGCCAGCAGTGGGCTCGTAAATGAGCAGTTCTTC.

The chain uses TRBV24-1 and TRBJ2-1, with 10 bases matching TRBD1. This CDR3 comprises 15 residues. Germline V gene data show CDR1 as KGHDR and CDR2 as SFDVKD. J was trimmed by 6 bases and V by 4 bases; bases with no gene match: 5. The CDR3 is CATSDTDRGRNEQFF. CDR3 DNA sequence: TGTGCCACCAGTGACACTGACAGGGGGCGCAATGAGCAGTTCTTC.

The CDR3 DNA sequence: TGTGCCAGCAGCTTTTTCGGGGGTGCCAATGAGCAGTTCTTC. This codes for CASSFFGGANEQFF. The chain links TRBV7-3 to TRBJ2-1, with D possibly matching TRBD2 (6 bases). The CDR3 is 14 amino acids. V was pared by 3 bases and J by 6 bases, with 12 bases between. Germline CDR1 is SGHTA and CDR2 is FQGTGA.